This T cell receptor beta chain was obtained from a study of blood T cells in healthy people across ages. Study context: T cells yielded about one barcoded beta molecule per two cells through template switching.

Broader study findings: Donors of long life had a larger count of naive CD4+ cells and greater diversity than aged donors.

This clonotype was observed a handful of times. Its cognate antigen is unknown. The junction and the germline gene differ at one end; a read error may be behind it. Primed by a sample-barcoded 5' primer and a J-beta primer mix, a second PCR proceeded for about 6 to 12 cycles. Every cDNA was tagged by a template-switch adaptor with 12 random nucleotides. TCRdb itself ran the 5' RACE reads through MiXCR, one entry per CDR3 protein. This sample has hundreds of thousands of distinct CDR3 sequences, with more than 40% found just once. Those donating, healthy Caucasian individuals from Russia, were aged roughly 6 to 95. The CDR3 has 13 amino acids. CDR1 MNHEY and CDR2 SVGEGT come from the germline V gene.

The sample was blood. The rearrangement joins TRBV6-2 or TRBV6-3 to TRBJ1-2; D gene ambiguous. The sequence was collected from a woman aged 60-75 years in good health. CDR3 nucleotide sequence: TGTGCCAGCAGTGACTCGGGGATCTATGGCTACACCTTC. Translated, it gives CASSDSGIYGYTF.